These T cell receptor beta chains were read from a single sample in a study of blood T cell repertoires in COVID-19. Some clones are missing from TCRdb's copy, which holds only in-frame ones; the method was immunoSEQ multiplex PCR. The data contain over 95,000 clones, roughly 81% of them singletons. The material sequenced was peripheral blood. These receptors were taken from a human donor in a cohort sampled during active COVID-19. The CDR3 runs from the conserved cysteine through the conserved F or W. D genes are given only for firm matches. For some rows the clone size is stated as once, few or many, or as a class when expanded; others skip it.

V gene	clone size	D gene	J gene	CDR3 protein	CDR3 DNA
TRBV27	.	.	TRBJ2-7	CASSDQQVSYEQYF	TGTGCCAGCAGTGATCAACAGGTTTCCTACGAGCAGTACTTC
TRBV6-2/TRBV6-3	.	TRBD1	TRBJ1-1	CASSPRGQVNTEAFF	TGTGCCAGCAGTCCCCGGGGACAGGTGAACACTGAAGCTTTCTTT
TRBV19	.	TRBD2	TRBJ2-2	CASSPQRGGAGELFF	TGTGCCAGTAGTCCTCAACGCGGGGGGGCCGGGGAGCTGTTTTTT
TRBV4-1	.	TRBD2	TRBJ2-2	CASSQDLLAGVTGELFF	TGCGCCAGCAGCCAAGATTTACTAGCGGGAGTTACCGGGGAGCTGTTTTTT
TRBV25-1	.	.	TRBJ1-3	CASRSEAAGNTIYF	TGTGCCAGCAGGTCCGAGGCCGCTGGAAACACCATATATTTT
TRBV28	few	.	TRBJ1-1	CASSLVSVVNTEAFF	TGTGCCAGCAGTTTGGTGAGCGTTGTTAACACTGAAGCTTTCTTT
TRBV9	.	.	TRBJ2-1	CASSARSGLNNEQFF	TGTGCCAGCAGCGCCCGAAGTGGGCTCAACAATGAGCAGTTCTTC
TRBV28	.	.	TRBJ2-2	CASSLIAGGWTGELFF	TGTGCCAGCAGTTTAATAGCTGGGGGCTGGACCGGGGAGCTGTTTTTT
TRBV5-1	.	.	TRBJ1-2	CASSLGTYGYTF	TGCGCCAGCAGCTTGGGGACATATGGCTACACCTTC
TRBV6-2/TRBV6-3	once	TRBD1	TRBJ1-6	CASSPLTGGISPLHF	TGTGCCAGCAGTCCATTGACAGGGGGCATTTCACCCCTCCACTTT
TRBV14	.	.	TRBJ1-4	CASSHPGYGTNEKLFF	TGTGCCAGCAGCCATCCAGGATACGGAACTAATGAAAAACTGTTTTTT
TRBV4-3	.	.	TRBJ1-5	CASSQELAQGISGNQPQHF	TGCGCCAGCAGCCAAGAACTAGCGCAGGGTATTAGTGGCAATCAGCCCCAGCATTTT
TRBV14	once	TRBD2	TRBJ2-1	CASSHGSRSGGRNEQFF	TGTGCCAGCAGCCATGGATCCCGTAGCGGGGGAAGGAATGAGCAGTTCTTC
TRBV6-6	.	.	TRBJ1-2	CASSSRGGAVDGYTF	TGTGCCAGCAGTAGCCGGGGGGGCGCGGTGGATGGCTACACCTTC
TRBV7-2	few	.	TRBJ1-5	CASSPQSYGNQPQHF	TGTGCCAGCAGCCCTCAGTCATACGGCAATCAGCCCCAGCATTTT
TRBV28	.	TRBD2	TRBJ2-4	CASSFGGRGRNIQYF	TGTGCCAGCAGTTTCGGCGGGAGGGGTAGGAACATTCAGTACTTC
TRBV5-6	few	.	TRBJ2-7	CASSSLYEQYF	TGTGCCAGCAGCTCACTCTACGAGCAGTACTTC
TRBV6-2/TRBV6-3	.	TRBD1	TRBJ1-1	CASSDPTGGRTEAFF	TGTGCCAGCAGTGACCCAACAGGGGGCAGGACTGAAGCTTTCTTT
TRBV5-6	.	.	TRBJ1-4	CASSLYQIATNEKLFF	TGTGCCAGCAGCTTGTACCAGATTGCAACTAATGAAAAACTGTTTTTT
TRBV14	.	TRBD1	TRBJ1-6	CASSEDRGYYNSPLHF	TGTGCCAGCAGCGAAGACAGGGGATACTATAATTCACCCCTCCACTTT
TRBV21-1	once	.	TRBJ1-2	CASSAQGGGYTF	TGTGCCAGCAGCGCCCAGGGGGGCGGCTACACCTTC
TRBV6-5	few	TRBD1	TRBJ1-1	CASSYGQGNTEAFF	TGTGCCAGCAGTTATGGACAGGGGAACACTGAAGCTTTCTTT
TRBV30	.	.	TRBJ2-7	CAWIRPGTSSYEQYF	TGTGCCTGGATACGGCCAGGGACAAGCTCCTACGAGCAGTACTTC
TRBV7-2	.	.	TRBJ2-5	CASSLGGSSQETQYF	TGTGCCAGCAGCTTAGGGGGCTCCTCCCAAGAGACCCAGTACTTC
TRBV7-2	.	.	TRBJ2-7	CASSLYGDGSYEQYF	TGTGCCAGCAGCTTGTATGGGGATGGGAGCTACGAGCAGTACTTC
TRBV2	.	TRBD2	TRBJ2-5	CASSEQGGQETQYF	TGTGCCAGCAGTGAACAGGGAGGGCAAGAGACCCAGTACTTC
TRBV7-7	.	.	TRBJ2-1	CASSPKQGSSYNEQFF	TGTGCCAGCAGCCCGAAACAGGGAAGCTCCTACAATGAGCAGTTCTTC
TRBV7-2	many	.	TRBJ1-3	CASSPTRGRSGNTIYF	TGTGCCAGCAGCCCTACCAGGGGACGCTCTGGAAACACCATATATTTT
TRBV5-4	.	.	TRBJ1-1	CASSSPTGMNTEAFF	TGTGCCAGCAGCTCACCGACAGGTATGAACACTGAAGCTTTCTTT
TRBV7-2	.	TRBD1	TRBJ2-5	CASSPRGQGVETQYF	TGTGCCAGCAGCCCCCGGGGACAGGGGGTGGAGACCCAGTACTTC
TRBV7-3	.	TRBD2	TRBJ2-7	CASSLGSSGPYEQYF	TGTGCCAGCAGCTTAGGGTCTAGCGGCCCCTACGAGCAGTACTTC
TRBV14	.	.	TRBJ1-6	CASSQGRGYNSPLHF	TGTGCCAGCAGCCAAGGACGGGGTTACAATTCACCCCTCCACTTT
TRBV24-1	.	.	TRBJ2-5	CATRGGGNSETQYF	TGTGCCACCAGGGGAGGAGGGAATAGTGAGACCCAGTACTTC
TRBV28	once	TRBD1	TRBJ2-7	CASSLGPDRASYEQYF	TGTGCCAGCAGTTTGGGGCCGGACAGGGCCTCCTACGAGCAGTACTTC
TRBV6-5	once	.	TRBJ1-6	CASSLDGINSPLHF	TGTGCCAGCAGTTTGGACGGGATAAATTCACCCCTCCACTTT
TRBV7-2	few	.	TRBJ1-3	CASSLDSASGNTIYF	TGTGCCAGCAGCTTAGACTCCGCAAGTGGAAACACCATATATTTT
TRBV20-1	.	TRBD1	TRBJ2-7	CSASNRGSEQYF	TGCAGTGCTAGTAACAGGGGGTCCGAGCAGTACTTC
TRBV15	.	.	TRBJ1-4	CATSRDLNEKLFF	TGTGCCACCAGCAGAGATCTGAATGAAAAACTGTTTTTT
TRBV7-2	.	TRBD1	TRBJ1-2	CASRSGTGRINYGYTF	TGTGCCAGCAGGTCCGGGACAGGCCGAATTAACTATGGCTACACCTTC
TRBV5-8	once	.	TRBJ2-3	CASSLGLLSDTQYF	TGTGCCAGCAGCTTGGGGCTGCTGTCGGATACGCAGTATTTT
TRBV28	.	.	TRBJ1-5	CASSFRRSNQPQHF	TGTGCCAGCAGTTTCCGGCGGAGCAATCAGCCCCAGCATTTT
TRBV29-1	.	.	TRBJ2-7	CSVESDGAYEQYF	TGCAGCGTTGAGAGTGATGGAGCCTACGAGCAGTACTTC
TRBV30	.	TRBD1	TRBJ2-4	CAWSTRRTGTYIQYF	TGTGCCTGGAGTACCCGGAGGACAGGGACGTACATTCAGTACTTC
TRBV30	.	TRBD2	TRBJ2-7	CAWSVAGAYEQYF	TGTGCCTGGAGTGTAGCGGGAGCTTACGAGCAGTACTTC
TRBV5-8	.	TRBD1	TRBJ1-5	CASRRQGNQPQHF	TGTGCCAGCAGACGACAGGGTAATCAGCCCCAGCATTTT
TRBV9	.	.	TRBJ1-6	CASSVGSVPLYNSPLHF	TGTGCCAGCAGCGTAGGATCAGTCCCCCTCTATAATTCACCCCTCCACTTT
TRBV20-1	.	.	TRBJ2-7	CSAVENYEQYF	TGCAGTGCTGTCGAGAACTACGAGCAGTACTTC
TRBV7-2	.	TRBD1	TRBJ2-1	CASSFTGQGVGEQFF	TGTGCCAGCAGCTTTACGGGACAGGGGGTGGGTGAGCAGTTCTTC
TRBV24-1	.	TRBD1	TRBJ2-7	CATSDSDRHEQYF	TGTGCCACCAGTGATTCGGACAGGCACGAGCAGTACTTC
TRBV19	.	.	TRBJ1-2	CASRPGLLGGYTF	TGTGCCAGTAGGCCAGGGCTTTTGGGGGGCTACACCTTC